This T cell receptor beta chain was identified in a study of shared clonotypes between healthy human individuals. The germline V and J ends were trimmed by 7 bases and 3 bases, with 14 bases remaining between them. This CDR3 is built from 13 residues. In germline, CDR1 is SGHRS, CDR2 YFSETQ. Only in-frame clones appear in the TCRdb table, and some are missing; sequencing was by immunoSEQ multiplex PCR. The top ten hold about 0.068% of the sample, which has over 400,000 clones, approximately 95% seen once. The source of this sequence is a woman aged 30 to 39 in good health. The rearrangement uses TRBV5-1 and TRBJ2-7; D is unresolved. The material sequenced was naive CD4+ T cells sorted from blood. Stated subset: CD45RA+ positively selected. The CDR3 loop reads CASGAQVDYEQYF. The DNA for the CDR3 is TGCGCCAGCGGCGCGCAGGTTGACTACGAGCAGTACTTC.